Below are 30 T cell receptor beta chains sequenced from a single sample in a study of T cell responses to AZD1222 COVID-19 vaccine. Assay used: immunoSEQ multiplex PCR; TCRdb lists only in-frame clones, some missing. The sample holds 150,000 to 200,000 clones; 92% are singletons and the top ten take 1% to 1.5%. This sample comprised peripheral blood, obtained 28 days after the second AZD1222 dose. Every receptor here comes from an adult who received the AZD1222 COVID-19 vaccine.

The chain has TRBV12-3 or TRBV12-4 and TRBJ1-1; D ambiguous. The V and J ends lost 3 bases and 6 bases respectively, with 8 bases between them. This CDR3 has 12 amino acids. CDR3 protein: CASSLGNAEAFF. CDR3 sequence (DNA): TGTGCCAGCAGTTTGGGAAACGCTGAAGCTTTCTTT.

The chain is built from TRBV3-1 (or the pseudogene TRBV3-2) and TRBJ1-1; D unclear. The CDR3 has 16 amino acids. Germline V gene sequence: CDR1 LGHDT, CDR2 YNNKEL (reference sequence). Trimming took 4 bases from V and 1 from J, leaving 16 bases between them. CDR3 loop: CASSRPSPSRNTEAFF. DNA for the CDR3: TGTGCCAGCAGCCGACCCTCGCCCAGCAGGAACACTGAAGCTTTCTTT.

In nucleotides, the CDR3 is TGTGCTAGTGCCCTTACCTCAACTAATGAAAAACTGTTTTTT. As protein: CASALTSTNEKLFF. This sequence joins TRBV12-5 and TRBJ1-4, with no clear D. The CDR3 loop spans 14 amino acids. The V and J ends lost 7 bases and 0 bases respectively, with 9 bases between them. Per the germline V gene, CDR1 is LGHNT and CDR2 is FRNRAP.

J is TRBJ2-5 and V is TRBV11-2; D remains unclear. This CDR3 region has 12 residues. With 0 bases removed from V and 5 bases from J, the gap between germline ends came to 4 bases. CDR1 and CDR2 from the germline V gene are SGHAT and FQNNGV. CDR3 in DNA: TGTGCCAGCAGCTTAGAGTTGGAGACCCAGTACTTC. It codes for CASSLELETQYF.

J is TRBJ1-1 and V is TRBV6-6, with TRBD1 as a possible D gene (5 bases). Germline V gives CDR1 MNHNY, CDR2 SVGAGI (reference sequence). V lost 5 bases, J lost 5 bases, and 24 bases lay in between. This CDR3 has 17 residues. CDR3 sequence: CASSPPEGRLQGTEAFF. The CDR3 DNA follows: TGTGCCAGCAGTCCCCCGGAGGGACGCCTTCAAGGGACTGAAGCTTTCTTT.

Concerning this clone: This specimen includes other DNA sequences encoding the same CDR3. The V and J genes are TRBV20-1 and TRBJ2-7; D gene unclear. V lost 3 bases and J 4 bases, leaving 7 bases between the germline ends. The CDR3 extends over 11 amino acids. Germline-derived CDR1 and CDR2 are DFQATT and SNEGSKA (reference sequence). The CDR3 DNA is TGCAGTGCTAGGGAAGTATACGAGCAGTACTTC. It translates to CSAREVYEQYF.

The chain combines TRBV27 with TRBJ2-7, with 7 bases that match TRBD1. Germline values: CDR1 MNHEY, CDR2 SMNVEV (reference sequence). V trimming: 5 bases; J trimming: 4 bases; junction bases outside the gene matches: 5. CDR3 length equals 13 residues. The CDR3 bases are TGTGCCAGCAGTCCACGGACAGGATACGAGCAGTACTTC. Encoded protein: CASSPRTGYEQYF.

On this clone: This specimen includes other DNA sequences encoding the same CDR3. The chain carries TRBV12-3 or TRBV12-4 and TRBJ1-1, with D possibly matching TRBD1 (5 bases). The V gene lost 5 bases and the J gene lost 1 base, with 8 bases spanning the gap. CDR3 length: 13 amino acids. CDR3 loop: CASSLQGNTEAFF. The CDR3, as DNA: TGTGCCAGCAGTCTGCAGGGGAACACTGAAGCTTTCTTT.

The chain couples TRBV6-2 or TRBV6-3 to TRBJ1-3; D call uncertain. The CDR3 extends over 14 amino acids. The V gene lost 6 bases and the J gene lost 5 bases, with 14 bases spanning the gap. The germline gives CDR1 MNHEY, CDR2 SVGEGT. The CDR3 coding sequence is TGTGCCAGCAGCCCTCCACGCCGAAGAAACACCATATATTTT. It is translated as CASSPPRRRNTIYF.

This clone appeared once. The genes are TRBV5-5 and TRBJ2-7; possibly TRBD1 or TRBD2 for D (5 bases each). With 4 bases removed from V and 1 base from J, the gap between germline ends came to 15 bases. CDR3 length equals 15 residues. From germline, CDR1 is SGHKS and CDR2 YYEKEE (reference sequence). The CDR3 sequence is CASSPDGARSYEQYF. CDR3 nucleotide sequence: TGTGCCAGCAGCCCCGACGGGGCAAGGTCCTACGAGCAGTACTTC.

The V call is TRBV30, the J call TRBJ1-1; 8 nucleotides align to TRBD1. Losses at the gene ends were 4 bases for V and 0 bases for J; bases not matched to a gene: 4. The germline V gene encodes CDR1 GTSNPN and CDR2 SVGIG (reference sequence). The CDR3 is 14 residues long. The CDR3 sequence: CAWTQGALNTEAFF. For the CDR3, the DNA is TGTGCCTGGACCCAGGGGGCCCTGAACACTGAAGCTTTCTTT.

The genes are TRBV27 and TRBJ2-1; TRBD1 matches at 8 bases. Germline V gene sequence: CDR1 MNHEY, CDR2 SMNVEV (reference sequence). This CDR3 region has 16 residues. After removal of 4 bases from V and 3 bases from J, the junction contained 8 bases not matched to a gene. CDR3 protein: CASSSSGTGFYNEQFF. The CDR3 DNA follows: TGTGCCAGCAGTTCATCCGGGACAGGCTTCTACAATGAGCAGTTCTTC.

This clone was seen just once. V usage is TRBV23-1 and J usage is TRBJ1-5; the match to TRBD1 covers 7 bases. TRBV23-1 is flagged as an ORF with uncertain function. The ends lost 3 bases at V and 4 bases at J; junction bases unmatched: 3. This CDR3 spans 14 amino acids. The CDR3 loop is CASSHRGRNQPQHF. The CDR3 nucleotides are TGCGCCAGCAGTCATAGGGGGCGGAATCAGCCCCAGCATTTT.

V gene TRBV2 combines with J gene TRBJ2-3; no firm D call. Germline lookup yields CDR1 SNHLY and CDR2 FYNNEI. CDR3 length equals 12 residues. Trimming pared 6 bases from V and 0 bases from J, leaving 4 bases between. CDR3 residues: CASSSSTDTQYF. The CDR3, as DNA: TGTGCCAGCAGCTCCAGCACAGATACGCAGTATTTT.

As for this clone: In the same sample, other DNA sequences code for this CDR3. The chain employs TRBV5-1 and TRBJ1-1; the D is unclear. V was clipped by 0 bases and J by 1 base, with 4 bases between them. The germline V gene encodes CDR1 SGHRS and CDR2 YFSETQ. There are 13 residues in the CDR3. This chain's CDR3 is CASSLGGNTEAFF. In nucleotides, the CDR3 is TGCGCCAGCAGCTTGGGAGGGAACACTGAAGCTTTCTTT. The full variable domain, in which reference TRBV5-1 and TRBJ1-1 provide the parts outside the CDR3, is KAGVTQTPRYLIKTRGQQVTLSCSPISGHRSVSWYQQTPGQGLQFLFEYFSETQRNKGNFPGRFSGRQFSNSRSEMNVSTLELGDSALYLCASSLGGNTEAFFGQGTRLTVV.

The rearrangement joins TRBV28 to TRBJ1-2; D not resolved. From germline, CDR1 is MDHEN and CDR2 SYDVKM. Trimming took off 3 bases at V and 5 bases at J, with 13 bases between the two ends. The CDR3 length is 14 residues. The CDR3: CASSFEGFGYGYTF. The CDR3 coding sequence is TGTGCCAGCAGTTTCGAAGGGTTTGGTTATGGCTACACCTTC.

The rearrangement links TRBV19 to TRBJ2-1, with TRBD1 identical over 9 bases. The V segment lost 5 bases and the J segment 6 bases; nucleotides outside the gene matches: 8. Germline V gene sequence: CDR1 LNHDA, CDR2 SQIVND (reference sequence). CDR3 length: 15 residues. This CDR3 is CASSSYRGLINEQFF. The CDR3, as DNA: TGTGCCAGTAGTTCGTACAGGGGGCTAATCAATGAGCAGTTCTTC.

This clone turned up a few times. This CDR3 reads CAISLAGGNQPQHF. DNA for the CDR3: TGTGCCATATCTCTGGCAGGGGGCAATCAGCCCCAGCATTTT. V is TRBV10-3 and J is TRBJ1-5, with D tentatively TRBD1 (6 bases). The CDR3 is made up of 14 amino acids. Looked up from germline, CDR1 is ENHRY and CDR2 is SYGVKD. Trimming removed 9 bases at V and 2 bases at J, with 14 bases between.

CDR3 nucleotides: TGTGCCAGCCAAAATAAGGGTGGCACTGAAGCTTTCTTT. Translated: CASQNKGGTEAFF. The gene calls are TRBV7-9 and TRBJ1-1; D ambiguous. The CDR3 extends over 13 amino acids. Per the germline V gene, CDR1 is SEHNR and CDR2 is FQNEAQ (reference sequence). Trimming took 8 bases from V and 4 from J, leaving 14 bases between them.

V is TRBV6-4 and J is TRBJ2-2; tentative D call: TRBD2 (6 bases). CDR3 length: 14 amino acids. Deletions cut 0 bases from V and 6 bases from J, with 8 bases between. Germline V lookup: CDR1 MRHNA, CDR2 SNTAGT. CDR3 in DNA: TGTGCCAGCAGTGACTCGGAGGGACCCGGGGAGCTGTTTTTT. Residues: CASSDSEGPGELFF.

This clone was observed a few times. The V gene is TRBV6-5, the J gene TRBJ1-4, with D perhaps matching TRBD1 (5 bases). Germline assignment: CDR1 MNHEY and CDR2 SVGAGI. The CDR3 runs 15 residues. Trimming pared 7 bases from V and 4 bases from J, leaving 16 bases between. CDR3 sequence reads: CASTPPGGLNEKLFF. DNA for the CDR3: TGTGCCAGCACCCCACCGGGGGGACTTAATGAAAAACTGTTTTTT.

CDR3 nucleotides: TGTGCCAGCTCACCCCTAATGACAGGGGGCACGGCAACTGAAGCTTTCTTT. This translates into CASSPLMTGGTATEAFF. This chain links TRBV18 with TRBJ1-1; 10 bases are a match to TRBD1. J gave up 5 bases and V 3 bases, and 12 bases lay outside the gene matches. CDR1 is KGHSH, CDR2 LQKENI, per germline. The CDR3 covers 17 residues.

This clone was found once. The chain uses TRBV6-5 and TRBJ2-3, with D hard to call. Germline values: CDR1 MNHEY, CDR2 SVGAGI. The CDR3 loop spans 14 amino acids. Trimming left V 5 bases short and J 1 base short, with 10 bases between. The CDR3 nucleotides read TGTGCCAGCAGTCCTCGGACCCGCACAGATACGCAGTATTTT. Amino acid sequence: CASSPRTRTDTQYF.

V gene TRBV28 combines with J gene TRBJ2-7; D perhaps matches TRBD2 (7 bases). The germline gives CDR1 MDHEN, CDR2 SYDVKM. The V and J ends lost 6 bases and 3 bases respectively, with 15 bases between them. The CDR3 loop spans 14 amino acids. CDR3 nucleotides: TGTGCCAGCAGCCCGGCGGGGGCAGTCTACGAGCAGTACTTC. The encoded protein is CASSPAGAVYEQYF.

The chain recombines TRBV7-9 with TRBJ1-2, with D unresolved. Per germline, CDR1 SEHNR and CDR2 FQNEAQ (reference sequence). The V gene lost 2 bases and the J gene lost 1 base, with 8 bases spanning the gap. This CDR3 spans 14 amino acids. CDR3 DNA sequence: TGTGCCAGCAGCTTATCAGACCGTAACTATGGCTACACCTTC. Translated: CASSLSDRNYGYTF.

The chain employs TRBV3-1 (or the pseudogene TRBV3-2) and TRBJ1-5; D unclear. This CDR3 is 14 amino acids long. V gave up 0 bases and J gave up 4 bases, with 7 bases separating them. Per the germline V gene, CDR1 is LGHDT and CDR2 is YNNKEL (reference sequence). The CDR3 sequence is CASSQDLRNQPQHF. The CDR3 DNA follows: TGTGCCAGCAGCCAAGATCTTAGGAATCAGCCCCAGCATTTT.

The J gene is TRBJ1-1, the V gene TRBV6-5; TRBD1 matches at 9 bases. The CDR3 covers 15 residues. Trimming cost V 2 bases and J 4 bases; bases outside gene matches: 5. Germline V gene lookup returns CDR1 MNHEY and CDR2 SVGAGI. This chain's CDR3 is CASSYDDRGSTEAFF. CDR3 coding DNA: TGTGCCAGCAGTTACGATGACAGGGGGAGCACTGAAGCTTTCTTT.

The CDR3 sequence is CASSLVRTGVDQTEAFF. The CDR3 bases are TGTGCCAGCAGCTTAGTTAGGACAGGGGTGGATCAGACTGAAGCTTTCTTT. This chain uses TRBV7-6 with TRBJ1-1, with 9 nucleotides matching TRBD1. The length of the CDR3 is 17 residues. With V trimmed by 1 base and J by 5 bases, 11 bases remained unmatched. Germline lookup yields CDR1 SGHVS and CDR2 FNYEAQ.

The gene calls are TRBV15 and TRBJ1-4, with unresolved D. The CDR3 loop spans 16 amino acids. The germline V gene has CDR1 LNHNV and CDR2 YYDKDF (reference sequence). Trimming shortened V by 0 bases and J by 0 bases, and 8 bases separated the two germline ends. CDR3 nucleotide sequence: TGTGCCACCAGCAGAGAACGGAGGACAACTAATGAAAAACTGTTTTTT. It yields the protein CATSRERRTTNEKLFF.

This chain connects TRBV2 to TRBJ1-1; unclear D gene. Trimming took 3 bases from V and 3 from J, leaving 8 bases between them. Germline-derived CDR1 and CDR2 are SNHLY and FYNNEI. The CDR3 has 13 residues. CDR3 nucleotides: TGTGCCAGCAGTGACTCCCGGGACACTGAAGCTTTCTTT. This translates into CASSDSRDTEAFF.